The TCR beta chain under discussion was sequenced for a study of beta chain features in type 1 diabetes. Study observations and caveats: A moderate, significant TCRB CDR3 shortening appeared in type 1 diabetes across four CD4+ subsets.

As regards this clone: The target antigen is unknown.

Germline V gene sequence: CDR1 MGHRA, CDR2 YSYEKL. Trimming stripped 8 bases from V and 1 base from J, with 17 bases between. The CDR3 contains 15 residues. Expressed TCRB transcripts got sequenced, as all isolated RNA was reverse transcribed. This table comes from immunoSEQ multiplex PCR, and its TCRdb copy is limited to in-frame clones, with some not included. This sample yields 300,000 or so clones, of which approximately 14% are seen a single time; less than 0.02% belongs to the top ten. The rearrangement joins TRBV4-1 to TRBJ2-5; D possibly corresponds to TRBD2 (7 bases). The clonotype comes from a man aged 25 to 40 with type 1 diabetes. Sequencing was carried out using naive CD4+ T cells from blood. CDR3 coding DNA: TGCGCCAGCGGAAGGGGGGGGCTACTCCAAGAGACCCAGTACTTC. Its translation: CASGRGGLLQETQYF.